The 27 T cell receptor beta chains below come from one sample, sequenced in a study of blood T cell repertoires in COVID-19. The method was immunoSEQ multiplex PCR; TCRdb's version includes in-frame clones alone and lacks a portion of them. The sample gives approximately 13,000 clones, less than 90% of which show up once; over 15% is in the top ten. Sequenced material: peripheral blood. These receptors were obtained from a man aged 40-50 years with active or convalescent COVID-19.

Only a few counts were recorded for this clone. The CDR3 nucleotides are TGTGCCAGCAGCCCCCTTGGCGGGGGCTACAATGAGCAGTTCTTC. Amino acids: CASSPLGGGYNEQFF. The genes are TRBV5-4 and TRBJ2-1, with 7 nucleotides matching TRBD2. The CDR3 runs 15 residues. CDR1 SGHNT and CDR2 YYREEE come from the germline V gene (reference sequence). V dropped 4 bases and J dropped 3; count of bases not matched to a gene: 7.

The rearrangement joins TRBV11-2 to TRBJ1-5; D may be TRBD1 (5 bases). Trimming removed 4 bases at V and 5 bases at J, with 9 bases between. The CDR3 is made up of 13 amino acids. CDR1 and CDR2 from the germline V gene are SGHAT and FQNNGV. The CDR3: CASSSQGYQPQHF. CDR3 nucleotide sequence: TGTGCCAGCAGCTCCCAGGGTTATCAGCCCCAGCATTTT.

The chain has TRBV9 and TRBJ1-3; D unclear. The V and J ends lost 4 bases and 0 bases respectively, with 8 bases between them. CDR3 length: 14 amino acids. Germline V gives CDR1 SGDLS, CDR2 YYNGEE. The DNA for the CDR3 is TGTGCCAGCAGCAAGACACACTCTGGAAACACCATATATTTT. It is translated as CASSKTHSGNTIYF.

The chain carries TRBV4-3 and TRBJ1-2; a weak D match, TRBD1 (5 bases). The CDR3 runs 15 residues. CDR1 and CDR2 from the germline V gene are LGHNA and YSLEER. V shed 0 bases and J shed 2 bases, with 10 bases lying between them. CDR3 bases: TGCGCCAGCAGCCAAGATGGAGGGGCCAACTATGGCTACACCTTC. It yields the protein CASSQDGGANYGYTF.

The table lists this clone with a count of one. The chain links TRBV27 to TRBJ1-2; 8 bases match TRBD1. The length of the CDR3 is 15 residues. Germline values: CDR1 MNHEY, CDR2 SMNVEV (reference sequence). Germline trimming cut 6 bases from V and 3 bases from J; bases unmatched to any gene: 9. CDR3 sequence reads: CASSLASRGHYGYTF. The DNA for the CDR3 is TGTGCCAGCAGCTTAGCGTCCAGGGGGCACTATGGCTACACCTTC.

The CDR3: CASSWVAGGLETQYF. The DNA for the CDR3 is TGTGCCAGCAGCTGGGTAGCGGGGGGCCTAGAGACCCAGTACTTC. This rearrangement joins TRBV7-2 to TRBJ2-5, with 10 bases aligning to TRBD2. There are 15 residues in the CDR3. The germline CDR1 and CDR2 sequences are SGHTA and FQGNSA. V shed 4 bases, J shed 4 bases, and the junction held 6 bases outside the gene matches.

This clone came up once. The V call is TRBV29-1, the J call TRBJ2-3, with TRBD2 matching over 8 bases. This CDR3 is 17 amino acids long. CDR1 is SQVTM, CDR2 ANQGSEA, per germline. The V gene end was trimmed by 0 bases and the J gene end by 8 bases; junction bases not matched to a gene: 16. CDR3 loop: CSVEEAGGLTGMGTQYF. Written as DNA, the CDR3 is TGCAGCGTTGAAGAGGCGGGGGGCCTGACGGGGATGGGTACGCAGTATTTT.

Note on this clone: The identical CDR3 is also encoded by other nucleotide sequences in the sample. The chain combines TRBV28 with TRBJ1-2, with no clear D. V shed 2 bases and J shed 2 bases, with 6 bases lying between them. This CDR3 region has 13 residues. Germline CDR1 reads MDHEN; CDR2 reads SYDVKM. CDR3 nucleotides: TGTGCCAGCAGTTTACGAGGAAACTATGGCTACACCTTC. This translates into CASSLRGNYGYTF.

The chain carries TRBV6-2 or TRBV6-3 and TRBJ1-4, with 7 bases fitting TRBD1. Trimming took 5 bases from V and 12 from J; bases not matched to a gene: 6. This CDR3 comprises 12 residues. CDR1 and CDR2 from the germline V gene are MNHEY and SVGEGT. The CDR3 reads CASSRTTGELFF. Here the CDR3 DNA reads TGTGCCAGCAGTAGAACCACAGGGGAACTGTTTTTT.

For the CDR3, the DNA is TGCAGCGTTGAGCAGGAACCCACCTACGAGCAGTACTTC. Amino acids: CSVEQEPTYEQYF. The rearrangement links TRBV29-1 to TRBJ2-7; D ambiguous. CDR1 is SQVTM and CDR2 is ANQGSEA in the germline V gene. Trimming removed 3 bases from V and 2 bases from J, with 11 bases in between. The CDR3 totals 13 residues.

This clone has a single count. This rearrangement joins TRBV5-4 to TRBJ2-1; 11 positions match TRBD2. The CDR3 totals 15 residues. Germline V gene sequence: CDR1 SGHNT, CDR2 YYREEE (reference sequence). V shed 4 bases and J 6 bases; nucleotides not matched to a gene: 6. The CDR3 DNA follows: TGTGCCAGCAGCCCTCGGACTAGCGGGTTCAATGAGCAGTTCTTC. It specifies CASSPRTSGFNEQFF.

This clone is medium-sized by share. Additional DNA sequences in this sample encode the identical CDR3. The chain recombines TRBV19 with TRBJ2-1; the D gene is possibly TRBD2 (6 bases). There are 15 residues in the CDR3. Germline values: CDR1 LNHDA, CDR2 SQIVND (reference sequence). Trimming left V 3 bases short and J 4 bases short, with 13 bases between. The CDR3 DNA reads TGTGCCAGTAGTATTAAAGGAGGGCTGTACAATGAGCAGTTCTTC. Translating it yields CASSIKGGLYNEQFF.

The chain's CDR3 is CASSQDSGNTIYF. Written as DNA, the CDR3 is TGCGCCAGCAGCCAAGACAGTGGAAACACCATATATTTT. The V call is TRBV4-3, the J call TRBJ1-3; D is uncertain. The CDR3 length is 13 residues. Trimming pared 0 bases from V and 3 bases from J, leaving 3 bases between. Germline V lookup: CDR1 LGHNA, CDR2 YSLEER.

CDR3 in DNA: TGCAGCGTTGAAGATCAAGCAGGACAGCCCCAGCATTTT. Translated, it gives CSVEDQAGQPQHF. This chain uses TRBV29-1 with TRBJ1-5; unclear D gene. Germline values: CDR1 SQVTM, CDR2 ANQGSEA. Between the trimmed V and J ends, which lost 0 bases and 7 bases, there was a span of 10 bases. The CDR3 extends over 13 amino acids.

The rearrangement joins TRBV9 to TRBJ2-7, with D possibly being TRBD1 (5 bases). In germline, CDR1 is SGDLS, CDR2 YYNGEE. The CDR3 loop spans 15 amino acids. V lost 4 bases and J 6 bases, leaving 20 bases between the germline ends. For the CDR3, the DNA is TGTGCCAGCAGCCCGACCTCGACAGCCCGCTCCGAGCAGTACTTC. Protein sequence: CASSPTSTARSEQYF. The full variable domain, in which reference TRBV9 and TRBJ2-7 provide the parts outside the CDR3, is DSGVTQTPKHLITATGQRVTLRCSPRSGDLSVYWYQQSLDQGLQFLIQYYNGEERAKGNILERFSAQQFPDLHSELNLSSLELGDSALYFCASSPTSTARSEQYFGPGTRLTVT.

This chain links TRBV7-9 with TRBJ2-1; D is unclear. CDR1 and CDR2 (germline): SEHNR, FQNEAQ (reference sequence). The CDR3 spans 15 residues. Trimming cost V 3 bases and J 4 bases, with 13 bases left between them. The chain's CDR3 is CASSFEEAFYNEQFF. The CDR3 bases are TGTGCCAGCAGCTTCGAGGAAGCCTTTTACAATGAGCAGTTCTTC.

This sequence joins TRBV7-9 and TRBJ2-7; a weak D match, TRBD1 (6 bases). CDR3 length equals 13 residues. The germline V gene encodes CDR1 SEHNR and CDR2 FQNEAQ (reference sequence). Trimming removed 1 base from V and 2 bases from J, with 6 bases in between. The chain's CDR3 is CASSLGTAYEQYF. CDR3 nucleotides: TGTGCCAGCAGCTTAGGGACAGCCTACGAGCAGTACTTC. Complete variable domain (other parts from reference TRBV7-9 and TRBJ2-7): DTGVSQNPRHKITKRGQNVTFRCDPISEHNRLYWYRQTLGQGPEFLTYFQNEAQLEKSRLLSDRFSAERPKGSFSTLEIQRTEQGDSAMYLCASSLGTAYEQYFGPGTRLTVT.

The J gene is TRBJ1-4, the V gene TRBV5-1; perhaps TRBD1 as D (5 bases). This CDR3 spans 14 amino acids. The germline CDR1 and CDR2 sequences are SGHRS and YFSETQ. Trimming took off 7 bases at V and 10 bases at J, with 20 bases between the two ends. The CDR3 nucleotides read TGCGCCAGCGCAAGGGGATCCGGTGATGTAAAACTGTTTTTT. It yields the protein CASARGSGDVKLFF.

This clone was counted a few times. J is TRBJ2-6 and V is TRBV23-1; the D gene is possibly TRBD2 (5 bases). TRBV23-1 is an ORF for which the function is uncertain. The V and J ends lost 5 bases and 0 bases respectively, with 8 bases between them. This CDR3 has 15 amino acids. CDR3 region: CASSGLSSGANVLTF. The DNA for the CDR3 is TGCGCCAGCAGTGGACTTTCCTCTGGGGCCAACGTCCTGACTTTC.

This CDR3 is CASFGQAVTEAFF. The CDR3 region has the DNA TGTGCCAGCTTCGGACAGGCGGTCACTGAAGCTTTCTTT. The genes are TRBV2 and TRBJ1-1; TRBD1 matches at 7 bases. The CDR3 is made up of 13 amino acids. Germline CDR1 and CDR2: SNHLY and FYNNEI. The J segment lost 4 bases and the V segment lost 8 bases, leaving 7 bases of the junction unmatched.

This chain joins TRBV18 and TRBJ2-6; D not resolved. Looked up from germline, CDR1 is KGHSH and CDR2 is LQKENI. Trimming pared 6 bases from V and 1 base from J, leaving 7 bases between. The CDR3 is 14 amino acids. CDR3 bases: TGTGCCAGCTCGCCGGGTTCTGGGGCCAACGTCCTGACTTTC. It is translated as CASSPGSGANVLTF.

The rearrangement links TRBV28 to TRBJ2-7; the match to TRBD1 covers 8 bases. This CDR3 comprises 13 residues. In germline, CDR1 is MDHEN, CDR2 SYDVKM. With 3 bases clipped from V and 6 bases from J, the junction kept 4 bases outside the gene matches. CDR3 amino acids: CASSLATGGEQYF. Written as DNA, the CDR3 is TGTGCCAGCAGTTTGGCTACAGGGGGCGAGCAGTACTTC.

The chain employs TRBV12-5 and TRBJ1-4; 7 bases fit TRBD1. Germline V gene data show CDR1 as LGHNT and CDR2 as FRNRAP. J lost 6 bases, V lost 6 bases, and 7 bases had no gene match. The CDR3 is made up of 14 amino acids. CDR3 sequence: CASGLGDSDEKLFF. CDR3 bases: TGTGCTAGTGGACTTGGGGACAGCGATGAAAAACTGTTTTTT.

V and J are TRBV19 and TRBJ2-1, with 10 positions matching TRBD1. Trimming took 3 bases from V and 8 from J; bases not matched to a gene: 1. The CDR3 sequence is 13 residues long. Germline CDR1 LNHDA, CDR2 SQIVND (reference sequence). The CDR3 coding sequence is TGTGCCAGTAGTATGACAGGGGGCGATGAGCAGTTCTTC. It specifies CASSMTGGDEQFF. Full variable domain (rest looked up from reference TRBV19 and TRBJ2-1): DGGITQSPKYLFRKEGQNVTLSCEQNLNHDAMYWYRQDPGQGLRLIYYSQIVNDFQKGDIAEGYSVSREKKESFPLTVTSAQKNPTAFYLCASSMTGGDEQFFGPGTRLTVL.

The genes are TRBV6-4 and TRBJ2-6, with D perhaps TRBD2 (5 bases). V was shortened by 4 bases and J by 0 bases, with 10 bases between the two germline ends. From germline, CDR1 is MRHNA and CDR2 SNTAGT. CDR3 length: 16 residues. CDR3 region: CASSAFGGSGANVLTF. DNA of the CDR3: TGTGCCAGCAGTGCATTTGGAGGCTCTGGGGCCAACGTCCTGACTTTC.

The chain combines TRBV9 with TRBJ1-2; tentative D call: TRBD1 (6 bases). The CDR3 extends over 16 amino acids. With 0 bases removed from V and 1 base from J, the gap between germline ends came to 13 bases. CDR1 is SGDLS, CDR2 YYNGEE, per germline. The CDR3 loop is CASSVARQDHNYGYTF. As DNA, the CDR3 is TGTGCCAGCAGCGTAGCGCGACAGGACCATAACTATGGCTACACCTTC.

This chain connects TRBV12-3 or TRBV12-4 to TRBJ1-6; D not certain. The V and J ends lost 3 bases and 10 bases respectively, with 7 bases between them. The CDR3 runs to 12 residues. The CDR3 nucleotides read TGTGCCAGCAGTTTGAGGAAGTCACCCCTCCACTTT. Amino acids: CASSLRKSPLHF.